The 9 T cell receptor beta chains presented below share a single source sample, sequenced in a study of cytomegalovirus exposure and HLA in healthy donors (dated by TCRdb to the late 2010s). Receptor amplification or capture employed the immunoSEQ multiplex PCR assay. A mixture of 60 forward primers for TCR Vbeta segments and 13 reverse primers for TCR Jbeta segments was used in the multiplex PCR. TCRdb mirrors the immuneACCESS table, restricted to in-frame sequences. Some clones are absent from its copies; in checked studies, under half trace to an unresolved V gene, and the reason for the others is unknown. This sample is represented by 150,000 to 200,000 clones; about 80% of them were singletons. Of the sample, 2.1% falls within the top ten clones. The sequencing sample was made of PBMCs. These receptors were collected from a man aged 35 to 55 in good health and CMV-seronegative.

The rearrangement uses TRBV19 and TRBJ2-1, with 9 bases fitting TRBD1. Germline assignment: CDR1 LNHDA and CDR2 SQIVND (reference sequence). Germline trimming cut 9 bases from V and 5 bases from J; bases unmatched to any gene: 8. CDR3 length: 14 amino acids. The CDR3 DNA reads TGTGCCAGCTATGGACAGGGGAGAAACAATGAGCAGTTCTTC. It is translated as CASYGQGRNNEQFF.

The rearrangement links TRBV27 to TRBJ2-7; TRBD2 might be the D (5 bases). The germline V gene encodes CDR1 MNHEY and CDR2 SMNVEV (reference sequence). The CDR3 spans 15 residues. The germline V and J ends were trimmed by 0 bases and 7 bases, with 16 bases remaining between them. Here the CDR3 reads CASSLSSGFKREQYF. In nucleotides, the CDR3 is TGTGCCAGCAGTTTATCCTCCGGGTTTAAGCGGGAGCAGTACTTC.

This chain links TRBV10-3 with TRBJ2-7, with 9 bases lining up with TRBD1. Germline CDR1 and CDR2: ENHRY and SYGVKD. J gave up 1 base and V 10 bases, and 5 bases lay outside the gene matches. This CDR3 has 13 residues. CDR3 in amino acids: CASADRGSYEQYF. The CDR3 nucleotides read TGTGCCAGCGCGGACAGGGGATCCTACGAGCAGTACTTC.

This chain connects TRBV5-1 to TRBJ1-6; possibly TRBD1 for D (5 bases). With 3 bases removed from V and 4 bases from J, the gap between germline ends came to 11 bases. Germline-derived CDR1 and CDR2 are SGHRS and YFSETQ. This CDR3 is 15 amino acids long. This CDR3 is CASSSQGGYNSPLHF. Here the CDR3 DNA reads TGCGCCAGCAGCTCTCAGGGAGGGTATAATTCACCCCTCCACTTT.

The V and J genes are TRBV27 and TRBJ2-7, with 8 bases fitting TRBD1. The CDR3 spans 15 residues. V trimming: 2 bases; J trimming: 6 bases; junction bases outside the gene matches: 9. Germline-derived CDR1 and CDR2 are MNHEY and SMNVEV (reference sequence). CDR3 region: CASSLVQGVGFEQYF. In nucleotides, the CDR3 is TGTGCCAGCAGTTTAGTACAGGGGGTAGGGTTCGAGCAGTACTTC.

This chain joins TRBV4-2 and TRBJ2-3; a weak D match, TRBD2 (5 bases). There are 16 residues in the CDR3. V lost 1 base, J lost 8 bases, and 19 bases lay in between. The germline V gene encodes CDR1 LGHNA and CDR2 YNFKEQ. The CDR3 here is CASSQALNGEPGTQYF. The CDR3 DNA sequence: TGTGCCAGCAGCCAAGCACTTAACGGGGAACCGGGTACGCAGTATTTT.

V and J are TRBV6-4 and TRBJ2-2, with TRBD1 matching 10 bases. V shed 5 bases, J shed 5 bases, and the junction held 5 bases outside the gene matches. Per germline, CDR1 MRHNA and CDR2 SNTAGT. The length of the CDR3 is 15 residues. CDR3 sequence reads: CASSSGTGATGELFF. CDR3 DNA sequence: TGTGCCAGCAGTTCCGGGACAGGGGCTACCGGGGAGCTGTTTTTT.

V and J are TRBV27 and TRBJ2-7; 10 nucleotides line up with TRBD2. The germline V gene encodes CDR1 MNHEY and CDR2 SMNVEV (reference sequence). The junction had 1 base not matched to a gene; V was cut back by 0 bases and J by 2 bases. This CDR3 comprises 15 residues. DNA for the CDR3: TGTGCCAGCAGTTTATCGCTAGCGGGAGCCTACGAGCAGTACTTC. Translated, it gives CASSLSLAGAYEQYF.

V gene TRBV7-9 combines with J gene TRBJ1-2; D gene unclear. V was trimmed by 5 bases and J by 6 bases, leaving 13 bases between them. This CDR3 comprises 13 residues. Germline CDR1 and CDR2: SEHNR and FQNEAQ (reference sequence). Here the CDR3 DNA reads TGTGCCAGCAGCGAAACTAGGGCGGATGGCTACACCTTC. It specifies CASSETRADGYTF.